These T cell receptor beta chains were read from a single sample in a study of shared clonotypes between healthy human individuals. Sequencing used immunoSEQ multiplex PCR; TCRdb keeps in-frame clones, though not all of them. Among about 580,000 clones, about 98% were seen once, and the ten largest hold 0.3%. The sample comprised naive CD8+ T cells sorted from blood. The receptors originated from a man younger than 45 in good health. The CDR3 runs from the conserved cysteine through the conserved F or W. D genes are given only for firm matches. Some rows have no size entry. The others give once, few or many, or a class for an expanded clone.

d_call j_call v_call clone_size cdr3_nt cdr3_aa
NA TRBJ2-1 TRBV29-1 NA TGCAGCGTTGAAGAGATCAACCGGAGCAATGAGCAGTTCTTC CSVEEINRSNEQFF
TRBD1 TRBJ1-5 TRBV5-5 NA TGTGCCAGCAGCTTAGACAGGGGTCGGGGACAGCCCCAGCATTTT CASSLDRGRGQPQHF
TRBD1 TRBJ2-3 TRBV28 NA TGTGCCAGCAGTACGCTAAGGGGGGACAGGACTACTAGCACAGATACGCAGTATTTT CASSTLRGDRTTSTDTQYF
TRBD1 TRBJ1-2 TRBV9 NA TGTGCCAGCAGCGTAGGGACAGGGGGCGCGGGGTATGGCTACACCTTC CASSVGTGGAGYGYTF
NA TRBJ2-7 TRBV10-3 NA TGTGCCATCAGCTCAGGGGGGTCATCCTACGAGCAGTACTTC CAISSGGSSYEQYF
NA TRBJ2-7 TRBV19 NA TGTGCCAGTAGTATAGAACTCGGGACTTCGATCCTCGAGCAGTACTTC CASSIELGTSILEQYF
TRBD2 TRBJ2-3 TRBV29-1 NA TGCAGCGTTGATCTGCGGGAGGGCCGCATATTCTTTCCTAGCACAGATACGCAGTATTTT CSVDLREGRIFFPSTDTQYF
NA TRBJ1-4 TRBV6-6 NA TGTGCCAGCAGTTCAGGACGGTTTAATGAAAAACTGTTTTTT CASSSGRFNEKLFF
TRBD1 TRBJ1-1 TRBV7-6 NA TGTGCCAGCAGCTCTCTGGGACAGGGGGCTCCTGAAGCTTTCTTT CASSSLGQGAPEAFF
NA TRBJ2-7 TRBV7-6 NA TGTGCCAGCAGCTTAGAGTGGGAGAGGTCCTACGAGCAGTACTTC CASSLEWERSYEQYF
TRBD2 TRBJ2-3 TRBV25-1 NA TGTGCCAGCATACCACTAGCGGGGGACACAGATACGCAGTATTTT CASIPLAGDTDTQYF
NA TRBJ1-2 TRBV27 NA TGTGCCAGCAGCCGGACTGCGTACTATGGCTACACCTTC CASSRTAYYGYTF
NA TRBJ2-7 TRBV28 NA TGTGCCAGCAGTCCCCCCCTAGCCCCAATCTACGAGCAGTACTTC CASSPPLAPIYEQYF
TRBD2 TRBJ2-7 TRBV4-3 NA TGCGCCAGCAGCCAAGGACTAGCGAGCCCCTACGAGCAGTACTTC CASSQGLASPYEQYF
NA TRBJ2-7 TRBV5-6 NA TGTGCCAGCAGCTTGGGTAGGACCTACGAGCAGTACTTC CASSLGRTYEQYF
NA TRBJ2-3 TRBV7-3 NA TGTGCCAGCAGCCATACTGTCTCCCGGGGGTACACAGATACGCAGTATTTT CASSHTVSRGYTDTQYF
TRBD1 TRBJ2-2 TRBV18 NA TGTGCCAGCTCACCCGGGACAGGGGACTTTGGGGAGCTGTTTTTT CASSPGTGDFGELFF
TRBD2 TRBJ2-1 TRBV27 NA TGTGCCAGCAGTTTATCCCCCGGGACTAGCGCATACAATGAGCAGTTCTTC CASSLSPGTSAYNEQFF
TRBD1 TRBJ2-7 TRBV11-2 NA TGTGCCAGCAGAACCGGGACAGGATTTCGGGAGCAGTACTTC CASRTGTGFREQYF
NA TRBJ1-5 TRBV7-9 NA TGTGCCAGCAGCTTAGCGGCCAGTAGCAATCAGCCCCAGCATTTT CASSLAASSNQPQHF
TRBD2 TRBJ2-5 TRBV9 NA TGTGCCAGCAGCGTAGGGGGACTAGAAGAGACCCAGTACTTC CASSVGGLEETQYF
NA TRBJ2-1 TRBV4-1 NA TGCGCCAGCAGCCAAGATCGCAGGTACAATGAGCAGTTCTTC CASSQDRRYNEQFF
NA TRBJ2-1 TRBV7-9 NA TGTGCCAGCAGCTTTTTACTTGAGCAGTTCTTC CASSFLLEQFF
NA TRBJ2-7 TRBV6-5 NA TGTGCCAGCAGCGTGGATGGGGTCGAGCAGTACTTC CASSVDGVEQYF
TRBD2 TRBJ2-7 TRBV28 once TGTGCCAGCAGCACGGGACTAACGACCTATCTCGAGCAGTACTTC CASSTGLTTYLEQYF
TRBD1 TRBJ2-2 TRBV19 NA TGTGCCAGTAGTATAGTTGCAGGGGGTACCGGGGAGCTGTTTTTT CASSIVAGGTGELFF
TRBD2 TRBJ2-1 TRBV7-6 NA TGTGCCAGCAGCTTAGGACTAGCGGGAGGGTCAAATGAGCAGTTCTTC CASSLGLAGGSNEQFF